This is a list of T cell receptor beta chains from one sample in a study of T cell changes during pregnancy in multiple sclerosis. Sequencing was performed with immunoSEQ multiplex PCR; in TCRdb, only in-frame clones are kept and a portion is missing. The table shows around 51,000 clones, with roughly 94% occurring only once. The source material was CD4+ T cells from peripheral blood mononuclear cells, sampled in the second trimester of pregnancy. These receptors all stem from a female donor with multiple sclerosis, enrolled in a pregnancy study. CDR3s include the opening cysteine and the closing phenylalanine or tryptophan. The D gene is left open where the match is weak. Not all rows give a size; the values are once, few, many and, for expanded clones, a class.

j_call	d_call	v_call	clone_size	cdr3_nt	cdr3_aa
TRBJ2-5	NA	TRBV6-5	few	TGTGCCAGCAACCACGGGGACCAAGAGACCCAGTACTTC	CASNHGDQETQYF
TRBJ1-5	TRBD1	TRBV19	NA	TGTGCCAGTAGTATAATAGGGGGCTGGGGCAATCAGCCCCAGCATTTT	CASSIIGGWGNQPQHF
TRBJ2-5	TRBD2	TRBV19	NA	TGTGCCAGCTCTTCCGGCGGGGGGTCGGAGACCCAGTACTTC	CASSSGGGSETQYF
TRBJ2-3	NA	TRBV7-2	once	TGTGCCAGCAGCACACCCCGAGGGGGATGGGGCACAGATACGCAGTATTTT	CASSTPRGGWGTDTQYF
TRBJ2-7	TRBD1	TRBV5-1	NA	TGCGCCAGCAGCTTGTTTGTCCAACTCCGGGACAGGACCTACGAGCAGTACTTC	CASSLFVQLRDRTYEQYF
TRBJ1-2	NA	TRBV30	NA	TGTGCCTGGAGGACAGAAACTAACTATGGCTACACCTTC	CAWRTETNYGYTF
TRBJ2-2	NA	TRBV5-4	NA	TGTGCCAGCAGCTTGACAGGGGGGGCGGACACCGGGGAGCTGTTTTTT	CASSLTGGADTGELFF
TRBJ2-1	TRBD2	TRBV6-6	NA	TGTGCCAGCAGTTACCCGGGACGGGAGGAGTTCTTC	CASSYPGREEFF
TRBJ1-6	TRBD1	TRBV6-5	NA	TGTGCCAGCAGTTACGAGGGACAGGGCCTATCACCCCTCCACTTT	CASSYEGQGLSPLHF
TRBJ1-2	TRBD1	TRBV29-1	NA	TGCAGCGTTGCATTACAGGGGAACTATGGCTACACCTTC	CSVALQGNYGYTF
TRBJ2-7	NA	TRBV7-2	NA	TGTGCCAGCAGCCGGGGTATCATCTACGAGCAGTACTTC	CASSRGIIYEQYF
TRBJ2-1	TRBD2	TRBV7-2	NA	TGTGCCAGCAGCCCCCAGCGGGGTATGTTCAATGAGCAGTTCTTC	CASSPQRGMFNEQFF
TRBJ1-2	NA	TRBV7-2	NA	TGTGCCAGTCGAGAACAGGGAAATATCTATGGCTACACCTTC	CASREQGNIYGYTF
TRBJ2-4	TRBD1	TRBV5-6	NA	TGTGCCAGCTTGCTTGGGGTGAGGACAGGGGGATCCAAAAACATTCAGTACTTC	CASLLGVRTGGSKNIQYF
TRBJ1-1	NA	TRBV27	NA	TGTGCCAGCAGTTTAAGAGGAAACACTGAAGCTTTCTTT	CASSLRGNTEAFF
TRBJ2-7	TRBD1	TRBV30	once	TGTGCCTGGAGTGTAGGACAGGGGGTTACCCACGAGCAGTACTTC	CAWSVGQGVTHEQYF
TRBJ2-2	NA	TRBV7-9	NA	TGTGCCAGCAGCTTAGTCGCCGGCACCGGGGAGCTGTTTTTT	CASSLVAGTGELFF
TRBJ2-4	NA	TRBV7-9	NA	TGTGCCAGCAGCTTAGGTAGTAGCTTAGCCAAAAACATTCAGTACTTC	CASSLGSSLAKNIQYF
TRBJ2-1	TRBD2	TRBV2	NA	TGTGCCAGTAGCAAGGGGCGCAAGGCGGGGGGGCTGAATGAGCAGTTCTTC	CASSKGRKAGGLNEQFF
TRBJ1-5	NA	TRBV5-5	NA	TGTGCCAGCAGCTCTCAGGGACTTAGCAATCAGCCCCAGCATTTT	CASSSQGLSNQPQHF
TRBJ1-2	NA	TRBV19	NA	TGTGCCAGTGACGACAGGTTCTATGGCTACACCTTC	CASDDRFYGYTF
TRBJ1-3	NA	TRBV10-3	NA	TGTGCCATCAGTCCCCAGGGAAACACCATATATTTT	CAISPQGNTIYF
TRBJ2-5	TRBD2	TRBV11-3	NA	TGTGCCAGCAGTCCCATGAGCGGGGGGCAAGAGACCCAGTACTTC	CASSPMSGGQETQYF
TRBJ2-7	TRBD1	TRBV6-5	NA	TGTGCCAGCAGTTACGACAGGGTGAGGTCCGAGCAGTACTTC	CASSYDRVRSEQYF
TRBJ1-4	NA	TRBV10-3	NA	TGTGCCATCAGCGCGGCGGCTAATGAAAAACTGTTTTTT	CAISAAANEKLFF
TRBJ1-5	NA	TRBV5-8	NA	TGTGCCAGCAGCTGGGGCCCTAGCAATCAGCCCCAGCATTTT	CASSWGPSNQPQHF
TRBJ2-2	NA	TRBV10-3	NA	TGTGCCATCAGCCCGTCGGAGTTGCGGGGCCGGACCGGGGAGCTGTTTTTT	CAISPSELRGRTGELFF
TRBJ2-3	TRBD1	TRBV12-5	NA	TGTGCTAGTGGTGGCACAGGGGGATGGAGCACAGATACGCAGTATTTT	CASGGTGGWSTDTQYF
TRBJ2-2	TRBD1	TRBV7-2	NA	TGTGCCAGCAGCTTTGGGGACAGGGGCACCGGGGAGCTGTTTTTT	CASSFGDRGTGELFF
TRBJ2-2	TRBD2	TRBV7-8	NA	TGTGCCAGCACCAGGACTAGCGGAGTCACCGGGGAGCTGTTTTTT	CASTRTSGVTGELFF
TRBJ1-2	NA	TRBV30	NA	TGTGCCTGGAGTCTGTACGGGGGGCGTACCAACTATGGCTACACCTTC	CAWSLYGGRTNYGYTF
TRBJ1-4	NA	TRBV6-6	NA	TGTGCCAGCAGAGATACCAGGGGTTCCAACAAGGAAAAACTGTTTTTT	CASRDTRGSNKEKLFF
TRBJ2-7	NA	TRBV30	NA	TGTGCCTGGTCGCCCCGGCGGCCTACCGACGAGCAGTACTTC	CAWSPRRPTDEQYF
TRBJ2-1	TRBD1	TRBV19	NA	TGTGCCAGTGCCCCGGGGACAGGGGGCCTCTCCTACAATGAGCAGTTCTTC	CASAPGTGGLSYNEQFF
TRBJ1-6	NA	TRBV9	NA	TGTGCCAGCAGCGTACTGGAGGATTCACCCCTCCACTTT	CASSVLEDSPLHF
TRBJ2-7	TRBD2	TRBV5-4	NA	TGTGCCAGCAGCCCGGGACTAGCTCCCGAGCAGTACTTC	CASSPGLAPEQYF
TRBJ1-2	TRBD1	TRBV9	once	TGTGCCAGCAGCGATAGGACAGGGGGCTTCGCCGGGGATGGCTACACCTTC	CASSDRTGGFAGDGYTF
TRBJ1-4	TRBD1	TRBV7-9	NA	TGTGCCAGCAGCTCAGGGGGGTTTGAAAAACTGTTTTTT	CASSSGGFEKLFF
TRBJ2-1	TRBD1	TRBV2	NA	TGTGCCAGCACTTCCGGGACAGATTTCAATGAGCAGTTCTTC	CASTSGTDFNEQFF
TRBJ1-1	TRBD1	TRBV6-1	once	TGTGCCAGCAGTGAGGGGCAGGGGGCCCCTGAAGCTTTCTTT	CASSEGQGAPEAFF
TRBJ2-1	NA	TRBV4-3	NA	TGCGCCAGCAGCCAATCGAATCTTGTGGGGGAGGCGTTCTTC	CASSQSNLVGEAFF
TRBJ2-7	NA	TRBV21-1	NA	TGTGCCAGCAGCGCGCGACAGGGTCAACTCGACGAGCAGTACTTC	CASSARQGQLDEQYF
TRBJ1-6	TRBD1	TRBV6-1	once	TGTGCCAGCAGAAAGCAGGGGGATGAGTCACCCCTCCACTTT	CASRKQGDESPLHF
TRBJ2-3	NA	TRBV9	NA	TGTGCCAGCAGCGTAGGAGGCGGGGCCAACACAGATACGCAGTATTTT	CASSVGGGANTDTQYF
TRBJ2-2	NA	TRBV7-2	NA	TGTGCCAGCACCCACACACGGCGGCTGTCTACCGGGGAGCTGTTTTTT	CASTHTRRLSTGELFF
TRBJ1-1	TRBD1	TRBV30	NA	TGTGCCTGGGACAGGGGATTGAACACTGAAGCTTTCTTT	CAWDRGLNTEAFF
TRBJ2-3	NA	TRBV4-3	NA	TGCGCCAGCAGCCAAGAGGCCCCTCCGAGCACAGATACGCAGTATTTT	CASSQEAPPSTDTQYF
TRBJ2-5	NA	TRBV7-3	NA	TGTGCCAGCAGCTTTGCGGGAAGCGAGACCCAGTACTTC	CASSFAGSETQYF
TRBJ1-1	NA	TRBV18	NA	TGTGCCAGCTCCCCAGGGACAAACACTGAAGCTTTCTTT	CASSPGTNTEAFF
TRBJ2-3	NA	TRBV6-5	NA	TGTGCCAGCAGTTACGTTAGCGGTGGCACAGATACGCAGTATTTT	CASSYVSGGTDTQYF
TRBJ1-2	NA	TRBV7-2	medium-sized	TGTGCCAGCAGCCCACCCCTCGGGGGCTACACCTTC	CASSPPLGGYTF
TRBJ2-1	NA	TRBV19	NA	TGTGCCAGTAGTATAGGACAGAACCGGTACAATGAGCAGTTCTTC	CASSIGQNRYNEQFF
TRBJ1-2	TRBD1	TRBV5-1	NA	TGCGCCAGCAGTACGGGGACAGGGTTAAACTATGGCTACACCTTC	CASSTGTGLNYGYTF